This T cell receptor (beta chain) appears in the sequencing data of a study of cytomegalovirus exposure and HLA in healthy donors. Study overall: A later analysis reported the same platform for the roughly 120 validation repertoires and the roughly 700 first-cohort repertoires.

Findings of the study overall: The study designated 150 to 200 TCR beta chains cytomegalovirus-associated.

Only in-frame clones appear in the TCRdb table, and some are missing; sequencing was by immunoSEQ multiplex PCR. The sample comprises fewer than 250,000 clones, roughly 83% of which are singletons, and 5.5% to 7% rests with the top ten. Germline V gene data show CDR1 as MNHEY and CDR2 as SMNVEV (reference sequence). With V trimmed by 5 bases and J by 5 bases, 11 bases remained unmatched. The CDR3 is made up of 15 amino acids. This clone was picked up a small number of times. The target antigen is unknown. The gene calls are TRBV27 and TRBJ2-5; TRBD1 agrees at 7 bases. This sequence was found in a woman between 18 and 30 years old in good health and CMV-seronegative. Sequencing input: PBMCs. CDR3 region: CASSPDRARLETQYF. CDR3 DNA sequence: TGTGCCAGCAGTCCCGACAGGGCCCGCTTGGAGACCCAGTACTTC.